This T cell receptor beta chain was profiled in a study of T cells after yellow fever vaccination (dated by TCRdb to between 2018 and 2021). Some background on the complete study: The SMART-Seq v4 Ultra Low Input RNA kit was used to prepare libraries from fractions with low cell numbers. To follow T-cell clones before and after both primary and booster YFV17D yellow fever vaccination, bulk TCR alpha and beta repertoires underwent longitudinal sequencing. Two healthy male donors, one aged 18 to 30 and one aged 30 to 39 years, were included in the cohort. Blood was drawn at multiple timepoints before and after primary and secondary immunization, with bulk PBMC replicates and cell subsets isolated. What the authors observed across the whole study: After the booster, most clones that had expanded after primary vaccination were detected again (around 96% of CD4 and roughly 86% of CD8), suggesting broad maintenance of memory. Computational filtering was required because FACS-sorted repertoires could contain abundant contaminating clonotypes from the bulk population. A small share of clonotypes was detected in both CD4 and CD8 compartments, with the overlap likely arising from convergent recombination. The secondary T-cell response was weaker than the primary response but faster, peaking on day 5 instead of day 15. The study included only two donors, which limits how far the findings can be generalized.

Its CDR3 holds 13 amino acids, cysteine through phenylalanine. Only the CDR3 part of the read is kept: 39 bases, read in frame from the first base. CDR1 and CDR2 were assigned from the germline V gene as MNHNS and SASEGT. Trimming takes 6 bases from V and 0 bases from J, and the germline ends sit 9 bases apart. In regard to this clonotype: No cognate antigen has been identified for it. Base quality data are lacking; no much larger clone is found one base away.

TCR cDNA was synthesized by 5'RACE template switching, which introduced a universal primer site and unique molecular identifiers. Priming for cDNA synthesis came from both the TCR alpha and TCR beta constant segments. Two PCR steps were used to amplify libraries, with sample barcodes and sequencing adapters being added in the second step. Sequencing of the libraries was done on either Illumina HiSeq 2500 (2x100 bp) or NovaSeq (2x150 bp). As for the authors' bioinformatics: MIGEC handled demultiplexing of reads and collapsing into UMI consensus sequences, while MiXCR performed V(D)J alignment. Using edgeR on replicate PBMC samples, clonotypes were called vaccine-responding if FDR was below 0.01 and the log2 fold change was above 5 up to day 15. Each bulk clonotype received a CD4 or CD8 identity based on whether the sequenced CD4 or CD8 repertoire contained that clonotype at higher abundance. Clones were called with MiXCR by TCRdb after fastp trimmed the public reads at Q25, and only in-frame beta chains were retained. Rows with a matching CDR3 protein are joined into one entry that keeps the most common DNA and genes. TCRdb, not the original authors, processed these V and J calls. The sample data list approximately 550,000 distinct CDR3 sequences, and about 19% of these were observed just once. The ten largest account for 13% to 15% of the sample.

The treatment or condition label for this specimen denotes: live attenuated yellow fever vaccine strain. At each blood-draw timepoint, two biological replicates of bulk PBMCs were obtained. PBMCs were isolated from peripheral blood using a standard Ficoll-Paque protocol. RNA was extracted with TriZol from bulk PBMCs, CD4 and CD8 fractions, and dextramer-positive and dextramer-negative fractions. The source of this sequence is a man aged 25 to 40 who received the YFV17D yellow fever vaccine. Sequences were derived from PBMCs, sampled 15 days after the yellow fever booster vaccination. The chain joins TRBV6-1 to TRBJ2-7; a tentative D call is TRBD1 (6 bases match). CDR3 protein: CASRTGVSYEQYF. The DNA reads as follows: TGTGCCAGCAGGACAGGAGTCTCCTACGAGCAGTACTTC.